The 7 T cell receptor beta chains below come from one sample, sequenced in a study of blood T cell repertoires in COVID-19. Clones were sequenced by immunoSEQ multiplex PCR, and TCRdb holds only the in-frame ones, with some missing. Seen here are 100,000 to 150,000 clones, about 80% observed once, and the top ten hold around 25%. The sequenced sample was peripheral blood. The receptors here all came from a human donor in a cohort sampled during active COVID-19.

CDR3 protein: CASSLSTLDTQYF. The CDR3 DNA reads as TGTGCCAGCAGCTTATCTACCCTAGATACGCAGTATTTT. The chain recombines TRBV7-2 with TRBJ2-3; D is ambiguous. Looked up from germline, CDR1 is SGHTA and CDR2 is FQGNSA. The CDR3 extends over 13 amino acids. Trimming took off 2 bases at V and 5 bases at J, with 8 bases between the two ends. The full variable domain, completed using reference TRBV7-2 and TRBJ2-3, is GAGVSQSPSNKVTEKGKDVELRCDPISGHTALYWYRQSLGQGLEFLIYFQGNSAPDKSGLPSDRFSAERTGGSVSTLTIQRTQQEDSAVYLCASSLSTLDTQYFGPGTRLTVL.

CDR3 DNA: TGTGCCAGCAGCGTGGGAGATGCAGATACGCAGTATTTT. This translates into CASSVGDADTQYF. The genes are TRBV9 and TRBJ2-3; maybe TRBD2 (5 bases). Germline CDR1 reads SGDLS; CDR2 reads YYNGEE. V was shortened by 2 bases and J by 4 bases, with 8 bases between the two germline ends. The CDR3 loop spans 13 amino acids.

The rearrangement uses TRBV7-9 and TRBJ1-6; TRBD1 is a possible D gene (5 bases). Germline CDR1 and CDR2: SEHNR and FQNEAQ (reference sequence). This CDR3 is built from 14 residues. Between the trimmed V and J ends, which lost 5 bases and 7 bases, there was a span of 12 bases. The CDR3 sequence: CASSVRGGNSPLHF. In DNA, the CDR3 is TGTGCCAGCAGCGTACGGGGGGGGAATTCACCCCTCCACTTT. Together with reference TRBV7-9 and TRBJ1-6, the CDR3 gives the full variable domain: DTGVSQNPRHKITKRGQNVTFRCDPISEHNRLYWYRQTLGQGPEFLTYFQNEAQLEKSRLLSDRFSAERPKGSFSTLEIQRTEQGDSAMYLCASSVRGGNSPLHFGNGTRLTVT.

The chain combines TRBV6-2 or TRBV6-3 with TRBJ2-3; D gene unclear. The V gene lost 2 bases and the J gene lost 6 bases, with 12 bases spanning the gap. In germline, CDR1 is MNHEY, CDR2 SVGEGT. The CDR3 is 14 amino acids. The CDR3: CASSYIAFQDTQYF. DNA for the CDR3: TGTGCCAGCAGTTACATAGCCTTCCAGGATACGCAGTATTTT.

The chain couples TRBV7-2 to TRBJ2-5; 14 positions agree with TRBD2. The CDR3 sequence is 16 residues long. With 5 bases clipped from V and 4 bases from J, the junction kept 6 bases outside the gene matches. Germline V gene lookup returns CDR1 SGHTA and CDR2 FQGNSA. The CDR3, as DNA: TGTGCCAGCAGCCGTCGACTAGCGGGGGGGCGAGAGACCCAGTACTTC. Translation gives CASSRRLAGGRETQYF.

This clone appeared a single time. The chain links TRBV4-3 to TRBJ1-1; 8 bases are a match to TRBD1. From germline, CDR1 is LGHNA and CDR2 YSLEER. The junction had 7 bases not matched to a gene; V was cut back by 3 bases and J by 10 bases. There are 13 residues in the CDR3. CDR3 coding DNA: TGCGCCAGCAGCCAGGGACAGGTGGATGGAGCTTTCTTT. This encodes CASSQGQVDGAFF.

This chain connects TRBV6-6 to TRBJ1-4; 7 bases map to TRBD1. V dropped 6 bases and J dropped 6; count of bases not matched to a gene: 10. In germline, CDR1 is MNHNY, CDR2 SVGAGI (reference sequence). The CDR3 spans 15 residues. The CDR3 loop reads CASRLTGTAYEKLFF. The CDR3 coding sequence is TGTGCCAGCAGATTAACCGGGACAGCCTATGAAAAACTGTTTTTT.